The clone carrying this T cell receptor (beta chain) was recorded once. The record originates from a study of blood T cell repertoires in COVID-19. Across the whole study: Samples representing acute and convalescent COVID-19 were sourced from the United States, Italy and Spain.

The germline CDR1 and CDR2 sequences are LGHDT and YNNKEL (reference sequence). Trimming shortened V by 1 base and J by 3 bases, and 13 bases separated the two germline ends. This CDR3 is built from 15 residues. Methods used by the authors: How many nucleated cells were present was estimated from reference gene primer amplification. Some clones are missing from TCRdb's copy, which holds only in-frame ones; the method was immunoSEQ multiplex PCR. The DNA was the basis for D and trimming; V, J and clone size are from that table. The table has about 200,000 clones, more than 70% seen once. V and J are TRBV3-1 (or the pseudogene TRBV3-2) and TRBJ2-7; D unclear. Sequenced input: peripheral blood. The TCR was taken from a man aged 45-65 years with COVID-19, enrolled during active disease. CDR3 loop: CASSQGPRVNYEQYF. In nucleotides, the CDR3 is TGTGCCAGCAGCCAAGGACCCCGGGTGAACTACGAGCAGTACTTC.